What follows are 21 T cell receptor beta chains derived from one specimen sequenced in a study of regulatory T cells in long-lasting Graves disease. To make TCR beta libraries, researchers used iRepertoire HTBI primers and Arm-PCR of CDR3 regions. TCRdb re-called the multiplex PCR reads with MiXCR, one entry per CDR3 protein. The sample contains around 460,000 distinct CDR3 sequences, 20% to 25% of which appear only once. The time point denotes: persistent/refractory GD, antithyroid drugs over 5 years with positive TRAb. PBMC-extracted RNA yielded the TCR library. Sequences were derived from peripheral blood mononuclear cells (PBMCs), sampled when the disease was refractory, from a patient treated with antithyroid drugs. These receptors all come from a female donor with Graves disease.

This clonotype was observed many times. This chain links TRBV7-8 with TRBJ2-7; a weak D match, TRBD2 (6 bases). The germline CDR1 and CDR2 sequences are SGHVS and FQNEAQ. The CDR3 consists of 16 residues. V was shortened by 5 bases and J by 4 bases, with 21 bases between the two germline ends. As DNA, the CDR3 is TGTGCCAGCAGCACGAGCGGGTGGGTGGAAGGGTACGAGCAGTACTTC. Translating it yields CASSTSGWVEGYEQYF.

This clonotype was seen repeatedly, ten times or more. This chain uses TRBV2 with TRBJ2-4; D is perhaps TRBD1 (5 bases). This CDR3 has 11 amino acids. V was clipped by 8 bases and J by 9 bases, with 11 bases between them. Germline assignment: CDR1 SNHLY and CDR2 FYNNEI. CDR3 sequence (DNA): TGTGCCAGCGGCACAGGTGGCATTCAGTACTTC. Its protein is CASGTGGIQYF.

In its sample, this clonotype was seen a few times. The V gene is TRBV14, the J gene TRBJ2-5; tentatively, D is TRBD1 or TRBD2 (5 bases each). The CDR3 sequence is 15 residues long. The V end lost 1 base, the J end lost 5 bases, and 14 bases lay between the germline ends. The V gene's germline CDR1 is SGHDN and CDR2 FVKESK. The CDR3 coding sequence is TGTGCCAGCAGCCAAGCAGAGTGGGGACCTGAGACCCAGTACTTC. This translates into CASSQAEWGPETQYF.

This chain uses TRBV7-9 with TRBJ2-7, with 9 bases fitting TRBD2. The V gene's germline CDR1 is SEHNR and CDR2 FQNEAQ (reference sequence). The CDR3 is 15 residues long. Losses at the gene ends were 5 bases for V and 6 bases for J; bases not matched to a gene: 11. CDR3 region: CASSPEGREGREQYF. The CDR3 coding sequence is TGTGCCAGCAGCCCCGAGGGGCGGGAGGGCCGCGAGCAGTACTTC.

This clonotype was seen only a few times. V gene TRBV6-2 or TRBV6-3 combines with J gene TRBJ2-7; D is uncertain. V was trimmed by 2 bases and J by 6 bases, leaving 11 bases between them. CDR1 MNHEY and CDR2 SVGEGT come from the germline V gene. The CDR3 spans 13 residues. The CDR3 DNA is TGTGCCAGCAGTTACCTGGACCTAGGCGAGCAGTACTTC. Residues: CASSYLDLGEQYF.

The J gene is TRBJ2-6, the V gene TRBV7-9; D uncertain. The V and J ends lost 6 bases and 2 bases respectively, with 5 bases between them. The CDR3 consists of 13 residues. In germline, CDR1 is SEHNR, CDR2 FQNEAQ (reference sequence). CDR3 DNA sequence: TGTGCCAGCAGAGGGACTGGGGCCAACGTCCTGACTTTC. This encodes CASRGTGANVLTF.

At least ten counts were recorded for this clonotype. The chain carries TRBV7-9 and TRBJ2-5; possibly TRBD1 or TRBD2 for D (5 bases each). V dropped 1 base and J dropped 1 base, with 13 bases sitting between them. The CDR3 runs 16 residues. Germline lookup yields CDR1 SEHNR and CDR2 FQNEAQ (reference sequence). CDR3 residues: CASSLDGTALQETQYF. CDR3 DNA: TGTGCCAGCAGCTTAGATGGGACGGCCCTCCAAGAGACCCAGTACTTC.

The rearrangement links TRBV5-1 to TRBJ2-7; the D gene is possibly TRBD1 (5 bases). The CDR3 loop spans 15 amino acids. Germline CDR1 is SGHRS and CDR2 is YFSETQ. V was trimmed by 0 bases and J by 2 bases, leaving 12 bases between them. DNA of the CDR3: TGCGCCAGCAGCTTGGTGCCCCAGGGCCCCTACGAGCAGTACTTC. This sequence encodes CASSLVPQGPYEQYF.

This clonotype was counted ten times or more. The chain recombines TRBV7-8 with TRBJ2-5; D gene unclear. V lost 3 bases, J lost 0 bases, and 11 bases lay in between. Germline lookup yields CDR1 SGHVS and CDR2 FQNEAQ. CDR3 length equals 15 residues. The DNA for the CDR3 is TGTGCCAGCAGCTTGCCCCTCTGGTACCAAGAGACCCAGTACTTC. It translates to CASSLPLWYQETQYF.

In this sample, this clonotype turned up many times. The CDR3 is CASSEEDSYEQYF. CDR3 bases: TGTGCCAGCAGTGAAGAGGATTCCTACGAGCAGTACTTC. The rearrangement uses TRBV2 and TRBJ2-7, with D unresolved. Trimming removed 1 base at V and 1 base at J, with 5 bases between. Germline V gene lookup returns CDR1 SNHLY and CDR2 FYNNEI. The CDR3 has 13 residues. The complete variable domain, with remaining parts taken from reference TRBV2 and TRBJ2-7, reads EPEVTQTPSHQVTQMGQEVILRCVPISNHLYFYWYRQILGQKVEFLVSFYNNEISEKSEIFDDQFSVERPDGSNFTLKIRSTKLEDSAMYFCASSEEDSYEQYFGPGTRLTVT.

The V gene is TRBV7-9, the J gene TRBJ1-2; the D gene is possibly TRBD1 (5 bases). Germline V gives CDR1 SEHNR, CDR2 FQNEAQ (reference sequence). V lost 1 base, J lost 7 bases, and 13 bases lay in between. CDR3 length: 14 amino acids. CDR3 region: CASSLEVGQGGYTF. The CDR3 region has the DNA TGTGCCAGCAGCTTAGAAGTGGGGCAGGGTGGCTACACCTTC.

In this sample, this clonotype turned up a few times. V and J are TRBV6-5 and TRBJ2-2, with a possible D match to TRBD2 (7 bases). The V end was cut by 2 bases, the J end by 7 bases, with 14 bases between. The germline gives CDR1 MNHEY, CDR2 SVGAGI. The CDR3 is 15 amino acids. CDR3 region: CASSYEGGVSGELFF. CDR3 DNA sequence: TGTGCCAGCAGTTACGAGGGGGGGGTAAGCGGGGAGCTGTTTTTT.

This clonotype has at least ten counts. The chain combines TRBV30 with TRBJ2-5; TRBD2 might be the D (6 bases). Germline lookup yields CDR1 GTSNPN and CDR2 SVGIG (reference sequence). CDR3 length: 13 residues. V lost 5 bases, J lost 3 bases, and 13 bases lay in between. CDR3 sequence: CAWDSGNEETQYF. CDR3 nucleotides: TGTGCCTGGGATAGCGGTAACGAAGAGACCCAGTACTTC.

This clonotype was seen more than once but under ten times. This may come from a read error, since a much larger clone is one base off. The chain is built from TRBV6-1 and TRBJ1-6, with D possibly being TRBD1 (6 bases). Germline V lookup: CDR1 MNHNS, CDR2 SASEGT. Trimming removed 6 bases from V and 10 bases from J, with 16 bases in between. This CDR3 spans 14 amino acids. The CDR3 reads CASRDEQGTSPLHF. The DNA for the CDR3 is TGTGCCAGCAGAGACGAACAGGGTACCTCACCCCTCCACTTT.

This clonotype was seen at least ten times. This chain uses TRBV28 with TRBJ2-7; TRBD2 matches at 8 bases. The CDR3 spans 15 residues. With 6 bases clipped from V and 2 bases from J, the junction kept 9 bases outside the gene matches. Germline lookup yields CDR1 MDHEN and CDR2 SYDVKM. The CDR3, as DNA: TGTGCCAGCAGCCTTAGCGGGGCCCCACCCTACGAGCAGTACTTC. Its translation is CASSLSGAPPYEQYF.

The chain combines TRBV4-1 with TRBJ1-6, with 7 bases identical to TRBD1. J was trimmed by 15 bases and V by 1 base; bases with no gene match: 12. The CDR3 consists of 15 residues. CDR1 is MGHRA and CDR2 is YSYEKL in the germline V gene. The CDR3, as DNA: TGCGCCAGCAGCCAAGGACAGGGCCCATCTCTGGTCCTCCACTTT. Encoded protein: CASSQGQGPSLVLHF.

Many counts were recorded for this clonotype. The CDR3: CASSPRQGKETQYF. The CDR3 DNA sequence: TGTGCCAGCAGCCCTCGACAGGGAAAGGAGACCCAGTACTTC. The chain joins TRBV18 to TRBJ2-5, with TRBD1 matching 7 bases. The junction had 11 bases not matched to a gene; V was cut back by 8 bases and J by 5 bases. Germline lookup yields CDR1 KGHSH and CDR2 LQKENI. The CDR3 spans 14 residues.

Many counts were recorded for this clonotype. The chain combines TRBV28 with TRBJ1-1; 8 bases map to TRBD1. Germline V gene data show CDR1 as MDHEN and CDR2 as SYDVKM. Unmatched junction bases numbered 12, after V lost 5 bases and J lost 10 bases. The CDR3 loop spans 14 amino acids. The CDR3 DNA reads as TGTGCCAGCAGTACGGGACAGGCCGTCCGAGGAGCTTTCTTT. Encoded protein: CASSTGQAVRGAFF.

Many counts were recorded for this clonotype. The chain is built from TRBV5-1 and TRBJ1-1, with TRBD1 matching 10 bases. V was pared by 3 bases and J by 1 base, with 3 bases of the junction left unmatched. The CDR3 runs to 15 residues. Germline CDR1 and CDR2: SGHRS and YFSETQ. The CDR3 DNA follows: TGCGCCAGCAGCTGGGGACAGGGGCGGAACACTGAAGCTTTCTTT. Encoded protein: CASSWGQGRNTEAFF.

This clonotype was observed at least ten times. V gene TRBV6-5 combines with J gene TRBJ1-5; 7 bases line up with TRBD1. Germline values: CDR1 MNHEY, CDR2 SVGAGI. The CDR3 consists of 13 residues. Trimming removed 4 bases from V and 5 bases from J; junction bases left unmatched: 2. The CDR3 nucleotides are TGTGCCAGCAGTTGGGACAGCCATCAGCCCCAGCATTTT. Translating gives CASSWDSHQPQHF.

The chain links TRBV2 to TRBJ2-3; the D gene is possibly TRBD1 (6 bases). Trimming shortened V by 6 bases and J by 4 bases, and 11 bases separated the two germline ends. CDR1 is SNHLY, CDR2 FYNNEI, per germline. CDR3 length: 13 amino acids. The CDR3 DNA reads as TGTGCCAGCAGAGAATGGACAGCAGATACGCAGTATTTT. This translates into CASREWTADTQYF. Supplemented by reference TRBV2 and TRBJ2-3, the full variable domain reads EPEVTQTPSHQVTQMGQEVILRCVPISNHLYFYWYRQILGQKVEFLVSFYNNEISEKSEIFDDQFSVERPDGSNFTLKIRSTKLEDSAMYFCASREWTADTQYFGPGTRLTVL.